Below are 15 T cell receptor beta chains sequenced from a single sample in a study of Tregs in tolerant kidney transplant recipients. Assay: immunoSEQ multiplex PCR; the TCRdb copy retains only in-frame clones and omits some. The sample contains roughly 80,000 clones, 80% to 95% of which appear only once. The specimen was Tregs from blood, collected before the transplant. These TCRs come from a human donor who received a combined kidney and bone marrow transplant.

This clone was counted a single time. The V gene is TRBV18, the J gene TRBJ2-1; possible D gene TRBD2, 6 bases. From germline, CDR1 is KGHSH and CDR2 LQKENI. CDR3 size: 15 residues. The V end was cut by 2 bases, the J end by 2 bases, with 10 bases between. CDR3 in DNA: TGTGCCAGCTCACCAGGATCGGGAGCCTACAATGAGCAGTTCTTC. Translating gives CASSPGSGAYNEQFF. Full variable domain (remainder filled in from reference TRBV18 and TRBJ2-1): NAGVMQNPRHLVRRRGQEARLRCSPMKGHSHVYWYRQLPEEGLKFMVYLQKENIIDESGMPKERFSAEFPKEGPSILRIQQVVRGDSAAYFCASSPGSGAYNEQFFGPGTRLTVL.

This clone was detected once. The rearrangement joins TRBV19 to TRBJ2-1; D unclear. The CDR3 is 15 residues long. Germline CDR1 and CDR2: LNHDA and SQIVND (reference sequence). Trimming removed 0 bases from V and 0 bases from J, with 6 bases in between. The CDR3 DNA reads TGTGCCAGTAGTATAGACAGCAGCTCCTACAATGAGCAGTTCTTC. Encoded protein: CASSIDSSSYNEQFF.

J is TRBJ2-5 and V is TRBV7-3, with D possibly TRBD2 on 6 matching bases. With the DNA end fitting TRBJ2-7 better, the J assignment may be wrong. Germline CDR1 and CDR2: SGHTA and FQGTGA. This CDR3 region has 15 residues. The CDR3 bases are TGTGCCAGCAGCTTGTCGGGGGACCGCTCCTACGAGCAGTACTTC. Encoded protein: CASSLSGDRSYEQYF.

The chain employs TRBV5-1 and TRBJ2-5; the D gene is possibly TRBD1 (5 bases). The length of the CDR3 is 14 residues. With 1 base removed from V and 3 bases from J, the gap between germline ends came to 10 bases. Germline CDR1 SGHRS, CDR2 YFSETQ. CDR3 amino acids: CASSLYGAKETQYF. The CDR3 region has the DNA TGCGCCAGCAGCTTGTATGGGGCAAAAGAGACCCAGTACTTC.

The J gene is TRBJ2-1, the V gene TRBV2; TRBD1 matches 7 bases. The CDR3 covers 12 residues. The germline V gene encodes CDR1 SNHLY and CDR2 FYNNEI. V gave up 1 base and J gave up 10 bases; unmatched junction bases: 1. CDR3 sequence: CASSEGTGEQFF. The CDR3 DNA reads TGTGCCAGCAGTGAAGGGACAGGAGAGCAGTTCTTC.

This sequence joins TRBV5-8 and TRBJ2-3; 15 bases line up with TRBD2. Germline-derived CDR1 and CDR2 are SGHTS and YDEGEE. The CDR3 consists of 15 residues. V was pared by 7 bases and J by 2 bases, with 2 bases of the junction left unmatched. The CDR3 DNA is TGTGCCAGCGGACTAGCGGGAGGGTTCACAGATACGCAGTATTTT. Its translation: CASGLAGGFTDTQYF.

The chain has TRBV5-1 and TRBJ1-2; 8 bases line up with TRBD1. The ends lost 3 bases at V and 5 bases at J; junction bases unmatched: 6. CDR1 and CDR2 from the germline V gene are SGHRS and YFSETQ. CDR3 length: 14 residues. The CDR3 loop reads CASSSQGVGYGYTF. The CDR3 DNA reads TGCGCCAGCAGCTCACAGGGGGTCGGTTATGGCTACACCTTC.

V and J are TRBV4-2 and TRBJ2-7, with D unresolved. CDR1 is LGHNA, CDR2 YNFKEQ, per germline. V was trimmed by 0 bases and J by 2 bases, leaving 14 bases between them. CDR3 length equals 16 residues. The CDR3 loop is CASSQEVARVAYEQYF. The CDR3 region has the DNA TGTGCCAGCAGCCAAGAGGTGGCTAGAGTTGCCTACGAGCAGTACTTC.

This rearrangement joins TRBV19 to TRBJ2-1; 11 nucleotides line up with TRBD2. CDR3 length: 16 amino acids. CDR1 and CDR2 (germline): LNHDA, SQIVND (reference sequence). Germline trimming cut 5 bases from V and 4 bases from J; bases unmatched to any gene: 7. The CDR3 spells CASSSSTSGNYNEQFF. In DNA form, the CDR3 reads TGTGCCAGTAGTTCGTCGACTAGCGGGAATTACAATGAGCAGTTCTTC.

The chain uses TRBV7-9 and TRBJ2-1, with 11 bases matching TRBD2. The germline V gene has CDR1 SEHNR and CDR2 FQNEAQ (reference sequence). CDR3 length equals 18 residues. Trimming took 3 bases from V and 7 from J; bases not matched to a gene: 14. The CDR3 bases are TGTGCCAGCAGCTTTAAAGTTAGACTAGCGGGGACCGAAAATGAGCAGTTCTTC. Its translation: CASSFKVRLAGTENEQFF. The whole variable domain, filled in from reference TRBV7-9 and TRBJ2-1, reads DTGVSQNPRHKITKRGQNVTFRCDPISEHNRLYWYRQTLGQGPEFLTYFQNEAQLEKSRLLSDRFSAERPKGSFSTLEIQRTEQGDSAMYLCASSFKVRLAGTENEQFFGPGTRLTVL.

The genes are TRBV5-5 and TRBJ1-2, with unresolved D. The CDR3 covers 13 residues. V was trimmed by 1 base and J by 2 bases, leaving 6 bases between them. CDR1 and CDR2 from the germline V gene are SGHKS and YYEKEE (reference sequence). The CDR3 DNA reads TGTGCCAGCAGCTTGCTAGAAAACTATGGCTACACCTTC. Protein product: CASSLLENYGYTF. Full variable domain (remainder filled in from reference TRBV5-5 and TRBJ1-2): DAGVTQSPTHLIKTRGQQVTLRCSPISGHKSVSWYQQVLGQGPQFIFQYYEKEERGRGNFPDRFSARQFPNYSSELNVNALLLGDSALYLCASSLLENYGYTFGSGTRLTVV.

The V gene is TRBV11-2, the J gene TRBJ1-1; D is uncertain. Germline V lookup: CDR1 SGHAT, CDR2 FQNNGV. CDR3 length: 12 residues. V was clipped by 0 bases and J by 4 bases, with 3 bases between them. The CDR3 loop is CASSLDVTEAFF. The CDR3, as DNA: TGTGCCAGCAGCTTAGACGTCACTGAAGCTTTCTTT.

V and J are TRBV6-1 and TRBJ2-7, with 7 bases identical to TRBD1. The length of the CDR3 is 14 residues. From germline, CDR1 is MNHNS and CDR2 SASEGT. The V and J ends lost 5 bases and 3 bases, in that order; junction bases with no gene match: 7. CDR3 amino acids: CASSSGTAYYEQYF. CDR3 sequence (DNA): TGTGCCAGCAGTTCCGGGACAGCCTACTACGAGCAGTACTTC.

This clone was counted between two and nine times. This sequence joins TRBV6-6 and TRBJ2-1; maybe TRBD1 (6 bases). The V end was cut by 2 bases, the J end by 6 bases, with 14 bases between. CDR1 is MNHNY and CDR2 is SVGAGI in the germline V gene (reference sequence). There are 15 residues in the CDR3. This CDR3 is CASSYGRGHGNEQFF. Here the CDR3 DNA reads TGTGCCAGCAGTTACGGCAGGGGCCATGGCAATGAGCAGTTCTTC.

V and J are TRBV6-5 and TRBJ2-7, with TRBD2 matching 11 bases. CDR3 size: 16 residues. Germline values: CDR1 MNHEY, CDR2 SVGAGI. V shed 3 bases and J 7 bases; nucleotides not matched to a gene: 11. CDR3 region: CASSYTSGSVMYEQYF. DNA for the CDR3: TGTGCCAGCAGTTATACTAGCGGGAGCGTCATGTATGAGCAGTACTTC.